The 16 T cell receptor beta chains listed next were all sequenced from one sample in a study of cytomegalovirus exposure and HLA in healthy donors. Method: immunoSEQ multiplex PCR; TCRdb's copy keeps in-frame clones and lacks some. The repertoire holds some 73,000 clones, with around 90% as singletons. The sequencing input was PBMCs. These receptors were collected from a woman between 18 and 29 years old in good health and CMV-seropositive.

The rearrangement uses TRBV6-5 and TRBJ1-3; D may be TRBD1 (6 bases). Trimming left V 1 base short and J 3 bases short, with 13 bases between. Germline V gene data show CDR1 as MNHEY and CDR2 as SVGAGI. The CDR3 consists of 16 residues. The CDR3 loop is CASSYWAGVSGNTIYF. Here the CDR3 DNA reads TGTGCCAGCAGTTACTGGGCAGGGGTTAGTGGAAACACCATATATTTT.

The rearrangement joins TRBV29-1 to TRBJ2-3; a weak D match, TRBD2 (5 bases). CDR1 is SQVTM and CDR2 is ANQGSEA in the germline V gene. The length of the CDR3 is 11 residues. V shed 7 bases and J shed 6 bases, with 11 bases lying between them. The CDR3, as DNA: TGCAGCGCCCTATCGGGGGATACGCAGTATTTT. Encoded protein: CSALSGDTQYF.

Written as DNA, the CDR3 is TGTGCCAGCAGTGACTCGATGTCGGGGTCCGGGGAGCTGTTTTTT. This gives the protein CASSDSMSGSGELFF. The rearrangement links TRBV6-4 to TRBJ2-2; TRBD2 is a possible D gene (5 bases). This CDR3 is built from 15 residues. The V gene lost 0 bases and the J gene lost 6 bases, with 11 bases spanning the gap. Per the germline V gene, CDR1 is MRHNA and CDR2 is SNTAGT.

The chain recombines TRBV6-1 with TRBJ1-4, with TRBD1 matching 8 bases. The CDR3 covers 15 residues. Trimming at V came to 4 bases and at J to 3 bases, leaving 4 bases not matched to a gene. The germline V gene encodes CDR1 MNHNS and CDR2 SASEGT. In nucleotides, the CDR3 is TGTGCCAGCAGTGGGTGGACAGGGTCTAATGAAAAACTGTTTTTT. Its protein is CASSGWTGSNEKLFF.

The chain combines TRBV19 with TRBJ2-1, with 8 bases matching TRBD2. CDR3 length equals 14 residues. Germline V CDR1 and CDR2: LNHDA, SQIVND (reference sequence). With 5 bases clipped from V and 7 bases from J, the junction kept 7 bases outside the gene matches. The CDR3 spells CASSFGTSFNEQFF. Here the CDR3 DNA reads TGTGCCAGTAGTTTCGGGACTAGTTTTAATGAGCAGTTCTTC.

Only a few counts were recorded for this clone. This sequence joins TRBV2 and TRBJ1-4; TRBD1 might be the D (5 bases). Between the trimmed V and J ends, which lost 4 bases and 2 bases, there was a span of 5 bases. The V gene's germline CDR1 is SNHLY and CDR2 FYNNEI. This CDR3 region has 13 residues. The CDR3 DNA reads TGTGCCAGCAGTGGACAGACTAATGAAAAACTGTTTTTT. Its protein product is CASSGQTNEKLFF.

The V gene is TRBV13, the J gene TRBJ2-7; TRBD1 matches 8 bases. The CDR3 totals 14 residues. Germline assignment: CDR1 PRHDT and CDR2 FYEKMQ (reference sequence). V gave up 2 bases and J gave up 4 bases; unmatched junction bases: 4. CDR3 nucleotides: TGTGCCAGCAGCTTAAGGACAGGGTGGTACGAGCAGTACTTC. Translating it yields CASSLRTGWYEQYF.

This chain uses TRBV29-1 with TRBJ2-1; the match to TRBD1 covers 9 bases. Germline V gene data show CDR1 as SQVTM and CDR2 as ANQGSEA. Trimming cost V 6 bases and J 4 bases; bases outside gene matches: 4. The CDR3 is 13 residues long. For the CDR3, the DNA is TGCAGCGTGACAGGGGGGGGGTACAATGAGCAGTTCTTC. Translated: CSVTGGGYNEQFF.

This clone was counted a single time. The chain employs TRBV2 and TRBJ1-2; TRBD1 matches 10 bases. Germline CDR1 reads SNHLY; CDR2 reads FYNNEI. There are 14 residues in the CDR3. V lost 6 bases and J lost 6; bases outside the gene matches: 7. The CDR3: CASRADRGRNGYTF. The CDR3 DNA reads TGTGCCAGCAGAGCCGACAGGGGGCGGAATGGCTACACCTTC.

V is TRBV7-9 and J is TRBJ2-7, with 7 bases matching TRBD1. The trim removed 5 bases at V and 1 base at J, leaving 5 bases unmatched. Germline lookup yields CDR1 SEHNR and CDR2 FQNEAQ (reference sequence). The length of the CDR3 is 14 residues. The CDR3 spells CASSPGQRSYEQYF. CDR3 DNA: TGTGCCAGCAGCCCGGGACAGAGGTCCTACGAGCAGTACTTC.

This chain connects TRBV28 to TRBJ2-7; 7 bases are a match to TRBD2. CDR1 is MDHEN and CDR2 is SYDVKM in the germline V gene. There are 13 residues in the CDR3. With 7 bases clipped from V and 2 bases from J, the junction kept 5 bases outside the gene matches. The CDR3 DNA is TGTGCCAGCACCGGGGAGGGGACCTACGAGCAGTACTTC. Translating gives CASTGEGTYEQYF.

The chain combines TRBV5-6 with TRBJ1-5; D uncertain. The CDR3 spans 16 residues. The V end was cut by 5 bases, the J end by 3 bases, with 18 bases between. The germline gives CDR1 SGHDT, CDR2 YYEEEE. This chain's CDR3 is CASSYYKGLINQPQHF. The CDR3 nucleotides read TGTGCCAGCAGTTACTATAAAGGACTCATCAATCAGCCCCAGCATTTT. Combining the CDR3 with reference TRBV5-6 and TRBJ1-5 gives the whole variable domain DAGVTQSPTHLIKTRGQQVTLRCSPKSGHDTVSWYQQALGQGPQFIFQYYEEEERQRGNFPDRFSGHQFPNYSSELNVNALLLGDSALYLCASSYYKGLINQPQHFGDGTRLSIL.

There are a few counts of this clone. The chain employs TRBV7-2 and TRBJ1-6; the match to TRBD1 covers 9 bases. J lost 5 bases, V lost 3 bases, and 2 bases had no gene match. Per germline, CDR1 SGHTA and CDR2 FQGNSA. The CDR3 runs to 15 residues. The CDR3 reads CASSFRQGDNSPLHF. The CDR3 DNA reads as TGTGCCAGCAGCTTTCGACAGGGGGATAATTCACCCCTCCACTTT.

This clone was seen a handful of times. The chain has TRBV11-3 and TRBJ2-1; the match to TRBD1 covers 9 bases. The V gene end was trimmed by 5 bases and the J gene end by 2 bases; junction bases not matched to a gene: 4. Germline CDR1 is SGHNT and CDR2 is YENEEA. The CDR3 has 15 residues. The DNA for the CDR3 is TGTGCCAGCAGCGTAAGACAGGGGGCCTACAATGAGCAGTTCTTC. This codes for CASSVRQGAYNEQFF. Together with reference TRBV11-3 and TRBJ2-1, the CDR3 gives the full variable domain: EAGVVQSPRYKIIEKKQPVAFWCNPISGHNTLYWYLQNLGQGPELLIRYENEEAVDDSQLPKDRFSAERLKGVDSTLKIQPAELGDSAVYLCASSVRQGAYNEQFFGPGTRLTVL.

This chain links TRBV30 with TRBJ2-3; 8 nucleotides agree with TRBD1. In germline, CDR1 is GTSNPN, CDR2 SVGIG (reference sequence). The CDR3 consists of 15 residues. V dropped 3 bases and J dropped 2; count of bases not matched to a gene: 7. DNA for the CDR3: TGTGCCTGGAGGCAGGGGGCCGGAAACACAGATACGCAGTATTTT. It encodes CAWRQGAGNTDTQYF.

The chain links TRBV27 to TRBJ2-3; 8 bases agree with TRBD2. Germline CDR1 is MNHEY and CDR2 is SMNVEV (reference sequence). This CDR3 is built from 16 residues. After removal of 5 bases from V and 2 bases from J, the junction contained 9 bases not matched to a gene. DNA for the CDR3: TGTGCCAGCAGTCCCCGGACTAGCAGATTCACAGATACGCAGTATTTT. The encoded protein is CASSPRTSRFTDTQYF.